The 26 T cell receptor beta chains in this list originate from one sample, sequenced in a study of CD8+CD57+ T cells in acquired aplastic anemia. Using genomic DNA as the template, TCR beta VDJ and CDR3 profiling was carried out. TCRdb re-called the reads through MiXCR, storing one row per CDR3 protein. The sample consists of 400,000 to 450,000 distinct CDR3 sequences, about two thirds of them appearing once. Material for sequencing was sorted CD4+, CD8+, or CD8+CD57+ T cells (not recorded which) from PBMCs. The receptors come from a human donor in good health, serving as a control.

The sample holds one count of this clonotype. V and J are TRBV9 and TRBJ2-7; 8 nucleotides align to TRBD2. Germline V gene lookup returns CDR1 SGDLS and CDR2 YYNGEE. Trimming cost V 6 bases and J 6 bases; bases outside gene matches: 8. There are 13 residues in the CDR3. The CDR3 DNA sequence: TGTGCCAGCACCCGCCGGGAGGGTAGCGAGCAGTACTTC. Its protein is CASTRREGSEQYF. Full variable domain (rest looked up from reference TRBV9 and TRBJ2-7): DSGVTQTPKHLITATGQRVTLRCSPRSGDLSVYWYQQSLDQGLQFLIQYYNGEERAKGNILERFSAQQFPDLHSELNLSSLELGDSALYFCASTRREGSEQYFGPGTRLTVT.

This clonotype was detected once. The V and J genes are TRBV9 and TRBJ2-3; either TRBD1 or TRBD2 may fit D (5 bases each). Trimming pared 4 bases from V and 1 base from J, leaving 13 bases between. The CDR3 totals 15 residues. Germline V lookup: CDR1 SGDLS, CDR2 YYNGEE. The CDR3 region has the DNA TGTGCCAGCAGCTTTCAGAGAGGGGGCACAGATACGCAGTATTTT. Its translation is CASSFQRGGTDTQYF.

Remarks on this clonotype: One end of the junction varies from germline; a read error may be responsible. The chain employs TRBV7-2 and TRBJ1-1; D gene uncertain. The CDR3 runs 14 residues. CDR1 is SGHTA, CDR2 FQGNSA, per germline. The CDR3: CASSPPGVTSEAFF. In nucleotides, the CDR3 is TGTGCCAGCAGCCCACCGGGAGTCACCTCTGAGGCTTTCTTT.

Turning to this clonotype: Because the CDR3 is missing its conserved closing phenylalanine or tryptophan, this is likely a read error. The DNA is omitted, as the CDR3 cannot be located on it reliably, and the CDR3 follows TCRdb's listing. This chain uses TRBV7-9 with TRBJ1-1. With termini counted, the CDR3 has 13 amino acids. The germline CDR1 and CDR2 sequences are SEHNR and FQNEAQ (reference sequence). The CDR3 loop is CASSLAGRGGNTI.

J is TRBJ2-7 and V is TRBV7-8, with D possibly TRBD1 on 6 matching bases. The CDR3 has 16 residues. The V end was cut by 5 bases, the J end by 4 bases, with 21 bases between. Germline-derived CDR1 and CDR2 are SGHVS and FQNEAQ. In nucleotides, the CDR3 is TGTGCCAGCAGCAGTTTAGAAGGGGGACACGGGTACGAGCAGTACTTC. Translating gives CASSSLEGGHGYEQYF.

This clonotype was seen a few times. J is TRBJ1-6 and V is TRBV6-5; 9 nucleotides agree with TRBD1. The CDR3 consists of 15 residues. CDR1 MNHEY and CDR2 SVGAGI come from the germline V gene. The junction had 8 bases not matched to a gene; V was cut back by 4 bases and J by 10 bases. In DNA form, the CDR3 reads TGTGCCAGCAGTTCCCGGGACAGGGAAAACTCACCCCTCCACTTT. Its protein is CASSSRDRENSPLHF.

The J gene is TRBJ2-3, the V gene TRBV7-9, with 8 bases aligning to TRBD1. After removal of 2 bases from V and 3 bases from J, the junction contained 4 bases not matched to a gene. Germline CDR1 is SEHNR and CDR2 is FQNEAQ (reference sequence). The CDR3 is 15 residues long. Here the CDR3 DNA reads TGTGCCAGCAGCTTAAAGGACAGGGAAACAGATACGCAGTATTTT. Protein sequence: CASSLKDRETDTQYF.

V gene TRBV27 combines with J gene TRBJ2-5, with 9 bases aligning to TRBD1. The V and J ends lost 0 bases and 3 bases, in that order; junction bases with no gene match: 5. The CDR3 sequence is 16 residues long. Germline CDR1 is MNHEY and CDR2 is SMNVEV (reference sequence). This CDR3 is CASSLSTRTGEETQYF. The CDR3 nucleotides read TGTGCCAGCAGTTTATCTACTCGGACAGGGGAAGAGACCCAGTACTTC.

This chain joins TRBV4-2 and TRBJ2-6; TRBD1 matches at 8 bases. V was pared by 4 bases and J by 0 bases, with 5 bases of the junction left unmatched. Germline V CDR1 and CDR2: LGHNA, YNFKEQ. The CDR3 has 17 amino acids. CDR3 DNA sequence: TGTGCCAGCAGCCCGGACAGGGAAGGCTCTGGGGCCAACGTCCTGACTTTC. It translates to CASSPDREGSGANVLTF.

A note on this clonotype: Compared with germline, one end of the junction differs, possibly owing to a read error. The V gene is TRBV9, the J gene TRBJ2-2; a possible D gene is TRBD2 (7 bases). This CDR3 is 15 amino acids long. Looked up from germline, CDR1 is SGDLS and CDR2 is YYNGEE. This chain's CDR3 is CASSPGATDTRELFF. The CDR3 region has the DNA TGCGCCAGCAGCCCGGGGGCCACAGATACGCGGGAGTTGTTTTTT.

This clonotype was seen only once. The V call is TRBV24-1, the J call TRBJ2-7; 10 bases are a match to TRBD2. Germline V lookup: CDR1 KGHDR, CDR2 SFDVKD. V was clipped by 4 bases and J by 12 bases; unmatched bases: 5. The length of the CDR3 is 12 residues. CDR3 region: CATSETSGNTYF. CDR3 DNA sequence: TGTGCCACCAGTGAAACTAGCGGGAACACGTACTTC.

In regard to this clonotype: The junction shows a germline mismatch at one end, possibly a read error. The rearrangement uses TRBV10-3 and TRBJ2-7, with D unclear. Germline CDR1 is ENHRY and CDR2 is SYGVKD. The CDR3 has 13 residues. The CDR3 coding sequence is TGTGCCACCAGTGTGGGGTCCTCCTACGAGCAGTACTTC. The encoded protein is CATSVGSSYEQYF.

The gene calls are TRBV20-1 and TRBJ1-1; D might be TRBD1 (5 bases). The CDR3 has 16 amino acids. V dropped 2 bases and J dropped 4 bases, with 20 bases sitting between them. CDR1 is DFQATT and CDR2 is SNEGSKA in the germline V gene (reference sequence). The CDR3 coding sequence is TGCAGTGCTAGAACAGGTACTATGGCTAACGGCACTGAAGCTTTCTTT. Protein: CSARTGTMANGTEAFF.

This clonotype was recorded many times. J is TRBJ1-2 and V is TRBV6-6; 7 bases fit TRBD1. The J segment lost 2 bases and the V segment lost 11 bases, leaving 11 bases of the junction unmatched. This CDR3 is built from 14 residues. Germline lookup yields CDR1 MNHNY and CDR2 SVGAGI (reference sequence). In nucleotides, the CDR3 is TGTGCCGGGAATAGGGACAGTGGGAACTATGGCTACACCTTC. This gives the protein CAGNRDSGNYGYTF.

This clonotype was found many times. V usage is TRBV20-1 and J usage is TRBJ1-4; a possible D gene is TRBD1 (5 bases). Germline values: CDR1 DFQATT, CDR2 SNEGSKA (reference sequence). The CDR3 has 14 amino acids. With 3 bases removed from V and 6 bases from J, the gap between germline ends came to 14 bases. This chain's CDR3 is CSASISGMDEKLFF. DNA for the CDR3: TGCAGTGCTAGCATCTCAGGGATGGATGAAAAACTGTTTTTT.

The V call is TRBV7-2, the J call TRBJ1-3; D uncertain. Trimming removed 6 bases at V and 4 bases at J, with 16 bases between. The CDR3 loop spans 15 amino acids. The germline gives CDR1 SGHTA, CDR2 FQGNSA. Here the CDR3 reads CASSLLTFTGNTIYF. CDR3 DNA: TGTGCCAGCAGTTTATTGACTTTTACAGGAAACACCATATATTTT.

The rearrangement uses TRBV20-1 and TRBJ1-2; a weak D match, TRBD1 (5 bases). This CDR3 spans 14 amino acids. Trimming stripped 7 bases from V and 7 bases from J, with 22 bases between. In germline, CDR1 is DFQATT, CDR2 SNEGSKA (reference sequence). The chain's CDR3 is CSGQYQGTQRGYTF. The CDR3 coding sequence is TGCAGTGGTCAGTACCAAGGGACCCAGCGTGGCTACACCTTC.

In regard to this clonotype: A read error may explain this, as a much larger clone is one base away. The V call is TRBV6-2 or TRBV6-3, the J call TRBJ1-5; D uncertain. The germline CDR1 and CDR2 sequences are MNHEY and SVGEGT. The CDR3 spans 16 residues. DNA of the CDR3: TGTGCCGGCAGACCCTCGATACCATATAGCAATCAGCCCCAGCATTTT. Protein: CAGRPSIPYSNQPQHF.

A note on this clonotype: Because it lacks the conserved phenylalanine or tryptophan at the end, this CDR3 is likely a read error. The chain links TRBV9 to TRBJ1-5; weak D call: TRBD1 (5 bases). The CDR3 totals 13 residues. Between the trimmed V and J ends, which lost 4 bases and 11 bases, there was a span of 16 bases. In germline, CDR1 is SGDLS, CDR2 YYNGEE. The CDR3, as DNA: TGTGCCAGCAGCCAGGACATACAAGTGACCCAGCATCTT. This codes for CASSQDIQVTQHL.

As concerns this clonotype: The CDR3 ends on some other residue instead of the conserved phenylalanine or tryptophan, so this is likely a read error. It is unclear where the CDR3 begins or ends on the DNA, so no DNA is shown, and the CDR3 is as TCRdb lists it. The CDR3: CASTQGEGTEAFFSH. This rearrangement joins TRBV2 to TRBJ1-2. Germline-derived CDR1 and CDR2 are SNHLY and FYNNEI. The CDR3 has 15 amino acids, counting both end residues.

The chain joins TRBV20-1 to TRBJ2-5, with D perhaps TRBD1 or TRBD2 (5 bases each). Germline assignment: CDR1 DFQATT and CDR2 SNEGSKA (reference sequence). V lost 1 base and J lost 2, with 11 bases in between. This CDR3 spans 14 amino acids. The CDR3 here is CSARAGTAQETQYF. The CDR3 nucleotides read TGCAGTGCTAGAGCCGGGACCGCTCAAGAGACCCAGTACTTC.

The chain carries TRBV13 and TRBJ1-2; 11 bases map to TRBD1. Looked up from germline, CDR1 is PRHDT and CDR2 is FYEKMQ (reference sequence). CDR3 length equals 15 residues. V lost 3 bases, J lost 5 bases, and 5 bases stayed unmatched. The CDR3: CASSFWDRGVYGYTF. The CDR3 DNA reads TGTGCCAGCAGCTTCTGGGACAGGGGGGTTTATGGCTACACCTTC. Using reference TRBV13 and TRBJ1-2 for the parts outside the CDR3, the full variable domain is AAGVIQSPRHLIKEKRETATLKCYPIPRHDTVYWYQQGPGQDPQFLISFYEKMQSDKGSIPDRFSAQQFSDYHSELNMSSLELGDSALYFCASSFWDRGVYGYTFGSGTRLTVV.

As to this clonotype: One junction end does not reproduce the germline sequence, and a read error may be involved. The CDR3 region is CASSLVAGCTF. The CDR3 nucleotides read TGCGCCAGCAGCTTGGTAGCGGGCTGCACCTTC. The gene calls are TRBV5-1 and TRBJ1-2; no firm D call. The CDR3 is 11 amino acids. Germline CDR1 reads SGHRS; CDR2 reads YFSETQ.

About this clonotype: A much bigger clone sits one base away, suggesting this may be a read error. The chain is built from TRBV7-2 and TRBJ1-1; tentatively, D is TRBD1 (6 bases). Germline lookup yields CDR1 SGHTA and CDR2 FQGNSA. CDR3 length: 15 amino acids. CDR3 loop: CASSLRAGENIEAFF. As DNA, the CDR3 is TGTGCCAGCAGCTTAAGGGCAGGGGAGAACATTGAAGCTTTCTTT.

The CDR3 bases are TGTGCCAGCAGCTTGCACCCCACAGATACGCAGTATTTT. Its translation: CASSLHPTDTQYF. The V call is TRBV5-5, the J call TRBJ2-3; D unresolved. The CDR3 sequence is 13 residues long. Trimming pared 1 base from V and 2 bases from J, leaving 5 bases between. Per germline, CDR1 SGHKS and CDR2 YYEKEE (reference sequence).

V is TRBV20-1 and J is TRBJ1-6; no clear D. The CDR3 has 13 amino acids. Trimming removed 0 bases from V and 14 bases from J, with 14 bases in between. Germline V gene sequence: CDR1 DFQATT, CDR2 SNEGSKA (reference sequence). DNA of the CDR3: TGCAGTGCTAGAGATGTGCAAAATACGACCCTCCACTTT. It translates to CSARDVQNTTLHF.